Below are 31 T cell receptor beta chains sequenced from a single sample in a study of T cells after yellow fever vaccination. TCRdb redid the calling of the 5' RACE reads with MiXCR, one entry per CDR3 protein. There are 500,000 to 650,000 distinct CDR3 sequences in the sample; less than 20% occur only once, and roughly 17% lies in the top ten. This material consisted of PBMCs, taken more than 4 days after the first yellow fever vaccination. These receptors were collected from a man younger than 35 who received the YFV17D yellow fever vaccine.

This clonotype was detected a few times. The rearrangement links TRBV4-3 to TRBJ2-3, with 12 bases that match TRBD1. V was clipped by 4 bases and J by 6 bases; unmatched bases: 8. CDR1 and CDR2 from the germline V gene are LGHNA and YSLEER. The CDR3 loop spans 16 amino acids. The CDR3 loop is CASSPRDRGQEDTQYF. In DNA form, the CDR3 reads TGCGCCAGCAGCCCAAGGGACAGGGGGCAAGAGGATACGCAGTATTTT.

The chain joins TRBV5-6 to TRBJ2-7, with no clear D. V dropped 3 bases and J dropped 0 bases, with 10 bases sitting between them. Per germline, CDR1 SGHDT and CDR2 YYEEEE. The CDR3 contains 14 residues. In DNA form, the CDR3 reads TGTGCCAGCAGCTCCCGGCTCAGCTCCTACGAGCAGTACGTC. Amino acid sequence: CASSSRLSSYEQYV.

The CDR3 protein is CASSYWDEQYV. In nucleotides, the CDR3 is TGTGCCAGCAGCTATTGGGACGAGCAGTACGTC. The chain couples TRBV11-2 to TRBJ2-7; D not certain. Trimming removed 4 bases at V and 5 bases at J, with 6 bases between. CDR3 length equals 11 residues. CDR1 is SGHAT and CDR2 is FQNNGV in the germline V gene.

This clonotype appeared many times. The rearrangement joins TRBV29-1 to TRBJ2-2; D may be TRBD1 (6 bases). CDR3 length: 14 amino acids. The germline V and J ends were trimmed by 3 bases and 0 bases, with 8 bases remaining between them. CDR1 and CDR2 (germline): SQVTM, ANQGSEA. This CDR3 reads CSVDTGTNTGELFF. CDR3 nucleotides: TGCAGCGTTGACACAGGGACGAACACCGGGGAGCTGTTTTTT.

The rearrangement links TRBV6-1 to TRBJ1-4, with 9 bases matching TRBD1. CDR1 is MNHNS and CDR2 is SASEGT in the germline V gene. There are 14 residues in the CDR3. The J segment lost 7 bases and the V segment lost 6 bases, leaving 6 bases of the junction unmatched. CDR3 sequence reads: CASSPTGGFEKLFF. The DNA of the CDR3 is TGTGCCAGCAGCCCTACAGGGGGCTTTGAAAAACTGTTTTTT.

This clonotype has only a few counts. The chain carries TRBV12-3 or TRBV12-4 and TRBJ1-2, with 8 nucleotides matching TRBD1. This CDR3 contains 13 residues. V lost 5 bases to trimming and J lost 7 bases; unmatched junction nucleotides: 6. CDR3 coding DNA: TGTGCCAGCAGTCAGCAGGGGGCGTTTGGCTACACCTTC. Its protein product is CASSQQGAFGYTF.

The V call is TRBV6-5, the J call TRBJ2-7; weak D call: TRBD1 (6 bases). This CDR3 region has 14 residues. Germline lookup yields CDR1 MNHEY and CDR2 SVGAGI. V dropped 4 bases and J dropped 3 bases, with 13 bases sitting between them. CDR3 loop: CASSLQGPIYEQYF. In DNA form, the CDR3 reads TGTGCCAGCAGTTTACAGGGACCTATCTACGAGCAGTACTTC.

There are a few counts of this clonotype. V usage is TRBV11-2 and J usage is TRBJ1-1; D is unclear. The CDR3 contains 16 residues. The ends were cut back, 1 base at V and 6 bases at J, with 18 bases in the middle. Germline CDR1 reads SGHAT; CDR2 reads FQNNGV. CDR3 coding DNA: TGTGCCAGCAGCTTAGTATTTCGGGCCAAAATGGCTGAAGCTTTCTTT. Translating it yields CASSLVFRAKMAEAFF.

This clonotype was detected a few times. J is TRBJ2-5 and V is TRBV7-7; 8 bases fit TRBD1. This CDR3 spans 14 amino acids. The V gene's germline CDR1 is SSHAT and CDR2 FNYEAQ (reference sequence). V lost 4 bases, J lost 8 bases, and 9 bases stayed unmatched. This CDR3 reads CASSSITGGSTQYF. DNA for the CDR3: TGTGCCAGCAGCTCAATAACAGGGGGAAGTACCCAGTACTTC.

The sample holds a few counts of this clonotype. The chain joins TRBV12-3 or TRBV12-4 to TRBJ2-7, with 10 bases matching TRBD1. This CDR3 contains 15 residues. The J segment lost 1 base and the V segment lost 1 base, leaving 1 base of the junction unmatched. CDR3 protein: CASSLGDRGSYEQYF. Here the CDR3 DNA reads TGTGCCAGCAGTTTAGGGGACAGGGGTTCCTACGAGCAGTACTTC.

This clonotype was seen repeatedly, ten times or more. The chain has TRBV11-2 and TRBJ2-3, with D tentatively TRBD1 (6 bases). The germline V and J ends were trimmed by 5 bases and 5 bases, with 14 bases remaining between them. The CDR3 has 14 amino acids. Germline V CDR1 and CDR2: SGHAT, FQNNGV. The CDR3, as DNA: TGTGCCAGCAGCCTTTCCAACAGGGAAGATACGCAGTATTTT. It specifies CASSLSNREDTQYF.

This clonotype was seen a handful of times. CDR3: CASSQAPTSGNTIYF. The CDR3, as DNA: TGTGCCAGCAGCCAAGCCCCTACCTCTGGAAACACCATATATTTT. The chain has TRBV4-2 and TRBJ1-3; no firm D call. CDR1 and CDR2 from the germline V gene are LGHNA and YNFKEQ. Trimming stripped 1 base from V and 0 bases from J, with 7 bases between. This CDR3 is 15 amino acids long.

This sequence joins TRBV25-1 and TRBJ1-2; D is uncertain. The CDR3 runs to 15 residues. V gave up 1 base and J gave up 1 base, with 10 bases separating them. Germline-derived CDR1 and CDR2 are MGHDK and SYGVNS. The CDR3, as DNA: TGTGCCAGCAGTGAATTAGGGATGGGTAACTATGGCTACACCTTC. Its protein is CASSELGMGNYGYTF.

This clonotype was seen a few times. V and J are TRBV6-2 or TRBV6-3 and TRBJ2-3; maybe TRBD1 (6 bases). The CDR3 is 15 residues long. Germline values: CDR1 MNHEY, CDR2 SVGEGT. With 6 bases removed from V and 3 bases from J, the gap between germline ends came to 16 bases. For the CDR3, the DNA is TGTGCCAGCAGCTCGGAAGCTAGGGGGACAGATACGCAGTATTTT. Its protein product is CASSSEARGTDTQYF.

The DNA for the CDR3 is TGTGCCAGCAGTGAGTCGGGGGGCCAAGAGACCCAGTACTTC. Its translation is CASSESGGQETQYF. V is TRBV6-4 and J is TRBJ2-5, with 7 bases identical to TRBD2. V trimming: 3 bases; J trimming: 1 base; junction bases outside the gene matches: 2. The germline V gene encodes CDR1 MRHNA and CDR2 SNTAGT. The CDR3 is made up of 14 amino acids.

The chain recombines TRBV4-3 with TRBJ2-4; the match to TRBD2 covers 8 bases. Germline V lookup: CDR1 LGHNA, CDR2 YSLEER. CDR3 length: 16 residues. Losses at the gene ends were 0 bases for V and 6 bases for J; bases not matched to a gene: 7. The CDR3 coding sequence is TGCGCCAGCAGCCAAGAGCCCAGCGGGGGAGGAAACATTCAGTACTTC. Protein: CASSQEPSGGGNIQYF.

This clonotype was counted between two and nine times. The chain joins TRBV7-9 to TRBJ1-2, with TRBD1 as a possible D gene (5 bases). The germline V gene has CDR1 SEHNR and CDR2 FQNEAQ (reference sequence). The CDR3 is 15 residues long. Trimming took off 6 bases at V and 4 bases at J, with 18 bases between the two ends. The CDR3 spells CASSQTGILRYGYTF. For the CDR3, the DNA is TGTGCCAGCAGTCAAACAGGAATCCTCCGCTATGGCTACACCTTC.

The chain employs TRBV20-1 and TRBJ2-7; D call uncertain. V was pared by 7 bases and J by 4 bases, with 17 bases between. Germline V gene data show CDR1 as DFQATT and CDR2 as SNEGSKA (reference sequence). This CDR3 is built from 13 residues. CDR3 in amino acids: CSVLGQAVYEQYV. CDR3 nucleotides: TGCAGTGTGCTGGGCCAGGCCGTTTACGAGCAGTACGTC.

The table lists this clonotype with a few counts. This rearrangement joins TRBV27 to TRBJ2-7; a weak D match, TRBD2 (6 bases). V was clipped by 5 bases and J by 6 bases, with 11 bases between them. The CDR3 loop spans 12 amino acids. Germline assignment: CDR1 MNHEY and CDR2 SMNVEV (reference sequence). CDR3 region: CASSTEGGEQYV. CDR3 sequence (DNA): TGTGCCAGCAGTACCGAGGGAGGCGAGCAGTACGTC.

Only a few counts were recorded for this clonotype. This sequence joins TRBV5-4 and TRBJ1-3; D call uncertain. V was shortened by 4 bases and J by 2 bases, with 7 bases between the two germline ends. CDR1 is SGHNT, CDR2 YYREEE, per germline (reference sequence). This CDR3 spans 13 amino acids. The CDR3 here is CASSLRAGNTIYF. The CDR3 DNA reads TGTGCCAGCAGCCTTCGAGCTGGAAACACCATATATTTT.

This clonotype was found a few times. This chain links TRBV4-1 with TRBJ2-2; D remains unclear. Trimming took 4 bases from V and 5 from J, leaving 14 bases between them. This CDR3 contains 15 residues. Germline CDR1 is MGHRA and CDR2 is YSYEKL. The CDR3 sequence: CASSRLPGWTGELFF. In DNA, the CDR3 is TGCGCCAGCAGCCGACTTCCAGGATGGACCGGGGAGCTGTTTTTT.

The chain links TRBV11-2 to TRBJ2-1; D call uncertain. The CDR3 loop spans 15 amino acids. V shed 1 base and J shed 5 bases, with 12 bases lying between them. Germline V gene data show CDR1 as SGHAT and CDR2 as FQNNGV. The CDR3 is CASSLAAGSNNEQFF. CDR3 coding DNA: TGTGCCAGCAGCTTAGCGGCAGGCAGTAACAATGAGCAGTTCTTC.

This clonotype was counted between two and nine times. The J gene is TRBJ2-3, the V gene TRBV6-4; D not resolved. This CDR3 has 13 amino acids. Trimming cost V 7 bases and J 5 bases, with 13 bases left between them. Per the germline V gene, CDR1 is MRHNA and CDR2 is SNTAGT. This CDR3 is CASTAYPGDTQYF. DNA for the CDR3: TGTGCCAGCACCGCCTACCCTGGAGATACGCAGTATTTT.

The rearrangement links TRBV24-1 to TRBJ1-2, with TRBD1 matching over 8 bases. V shed 4 bases and J 3 bases; nucleotides not matched to a gene: 6. The length of the CDR3 is 15 residues. Germline values: CDR1 KGHDR, CDR2 SFDVKD. CDR3 amino acids: CATSDRTGLHYGYTF. The CDR3 nucleotides are TGTGCCACCAGTGACCGGACAGGGCTGCACTATGGCTACACCTTC.

The genes are TRBV9 and TRBJ2-7; TRBD2 is a possible D gene (6 bases). The CDR3 is 15 amino acids. Per the germline V gene, CDR1 is SGDLS and CDR2 is YYNGEE. V was cut by 0 bases and J by 2 bases, with 12 bases left in between. CDR3 loop: CASSVGASEAYEQYF. The CDR3 DNA reads TGTGCCAGCAGCGTAGGAGCTAGCGAGGCCTACGAGCAGTACTTC.

This clonotype was picked up a small number of times. This chain links TRBV15 with TRBJ2-5; tentatively, D is TRBD1 (6 bases). CDR1 and CDR2 from the germline V gene are LNHNV and YYDKDF (reference sequence). Trimming removed 1 base from V and 3 bases from J, with 12 bases in between. This CDR3 spans 15 amino acids. The CDR3 spells CATSRAGAGKETQYF. DNA of the CDR3: TGTGCCACCAGCAGAGCAGGGGCAGGGAAAGAGACCCAGTACTTC.

The chain recombines TRBV6-1 with TRBJ1-2; the D gene is possibly TRBD1 (6 bases). Germline V CDR1 and CDR2: MNHNS, SASEGT. The CDR3 loop spans 13 amino acids. Trimming shortened V by 4 bases and J by 4 bases, and 10 bases separated the two germline ends. The CDR3 spells CASSGPGAYGYTF. The DNA for the CDR3 is TGTGCCAGCAGTGGACCGGGGGCCTATGGCTACACCTTC.

Many counts were recorded for this clonotype. V is TRBV12-3 or TRBV12-4 and J is TRBJ1-6; 7 bases align to TRBD1. After removal of 5 bases from V and 8 bases from J, the junction contained 9 bases not matched to a gene. The CDR3 is 15 amino acids. CDR3 sequence: CASSKGQRVDSPLHF. CDR3 sequence (DNA): TGTGCCAGCAGTAAGGGACAGCGTGTCGATTCACCCCTCCACTTT.

The chain employs TRBV6-1 and TRBJ2-2; tentative D call: TRBD1 (6 bases). This CDR3 has 15 amino acids. Trimming stripped 7 bases from V and 1 base from J, with 13 bases between. Germline V CDR1 and CDR2: MNHNS, SASEGT. The CDR3 coding sequence is TGTGCCAGCAACCCCAGGGGCAAGAACACCGGGGAGCTGTTTTTT. It is translated as CASNPRGKNTGELFF.

In its sample, this clonotype was seen a few times. The V call is TRBV4-3, the J call TRBJ2-5, with D perhaps TRBD1 or TRBD2 (5 bases each). Germline V gene lookup returns CDR1 LGHNA and CDR2 YSLEER. This CDR3 is 15 amino acids long. Trimming left V 2 bases short and J 4 bases short, with 14 bases between. CDR3: CASSQMSGAGETQYF. CDR3 DNA: TGCGCCAGCAGCCAAATGTCCGGGGCTGGAGAGACCCAGTACTTC.

This clonotype showed up just a few times. The rearrangement links TRBV7-9 to TRBJ2-1, with TRBD1 matching 7 bases. CDR1 SEHNR and CDR2 FQNEAQ come from the germline V gene (reference sequence). The CDR3 has 16 amino acids. V shed 7 bases, J shed 5 bases, and the junction held 14 bases outside the gene matches. CDR3 nucleotides: TGTGCCAGCACCCCACCCTCTGGGACAGTCCACAATGAGCAGTTCTTC. Its protein product is CASTPPSGTVHNEQFF. The variable domain in full, with the rest retrieved from reference TRBV7-9 and TRBJ2-1, is DTGVSQNPRHKITKRGQNVTFRCDPISEHNRLYWYRQTLGQGPEFLTYFQNEAQLEKSRLLSDRFSAERPKGSFSTLEIQRTEQGDSAMYLCASTPPSGTVHNEQFFGPGTRLTVL.